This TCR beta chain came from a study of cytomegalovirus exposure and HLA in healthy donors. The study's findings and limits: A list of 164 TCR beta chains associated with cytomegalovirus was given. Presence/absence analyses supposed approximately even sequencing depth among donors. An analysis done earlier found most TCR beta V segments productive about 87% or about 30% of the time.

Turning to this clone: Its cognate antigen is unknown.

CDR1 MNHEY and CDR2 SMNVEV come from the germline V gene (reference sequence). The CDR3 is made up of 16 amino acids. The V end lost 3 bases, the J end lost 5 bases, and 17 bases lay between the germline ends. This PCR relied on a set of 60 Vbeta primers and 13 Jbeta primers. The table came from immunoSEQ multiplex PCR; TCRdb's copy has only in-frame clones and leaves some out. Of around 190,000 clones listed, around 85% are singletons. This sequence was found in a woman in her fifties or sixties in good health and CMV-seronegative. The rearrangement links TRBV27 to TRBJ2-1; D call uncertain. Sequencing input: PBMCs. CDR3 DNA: TGTGCCAGCAGTTTGCTGACTCAATTAATCCACAATGAGCAGTTCTTC. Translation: CASSLLTQLIHNEQFF.